The clone carrying this T cell receptor (beta chain) was counted between two and nine times. The antigen is unknown. Per the germline V gene, CDR1 is SGHAT and CDR2 is FQNNGV. This CDR3 has 17 amino acids. V shed 5 bases and J shed 2 bases, with 20 bases lying between them. This entry belongs to a study of cytomegalovirus exposure and HLA in healthy donors. Study observations and caveats: Some V segments (TRBV6-2 and TRBV6-3 among them) were excluded as indistinguishable. As a later analysis showed, a missense DCLRE1C variant was linked to trimming of TCR beta V- and J-genes.

PCR amplification relied on 60 Vbeta primers (plus 13 Jbeta primers). TCRdb's copy holds only in-frame clones and misses some; the assay was immunoSEQ multiplex PCR. Among approximately 130,000 clones listed, 76% were seen once. This TCR was recovered from a female donor in good health and CMV-seropositive. Material for sequencing was PBMCs. The chain has TRBV11-2 and TRBJ2-3, with TRBD1 as a possible D gene (6 bases). For the CDR3, the DNA is TGTGCCAGCAGCCTTATACAGGGTCATTTTGCCACAGATACGCAGTATTTT. This sequence encodes CASSLIQGHFATDTQYF.